This entry lists 10 T cell receptor beta chains sequenced from one sample in a study of TIL therapy for anti-PD-1-resistant metastatic lung cancer. The time point is: pre-treatment sample, taken before nivolumab and TIL therapy. The immunoSEQ assay was v3. Sequencing used immunoSEQ multiplex PCR; TCRdb keeps in-frame clones, though not all of them. The sample lists approximately 45,000 clones, around 79% occurring once. The specimen comprised blood, sampled at baseline. These receptors came from a man between 65 and 80 years old with non-small cell lung cancer.

This rearrangement joins TRBV6-4 to TRBJ2-5; either TRBD1 or TRBD2 may fit D (5 bases each). V shed 3 bases and J shed 7 bases, with 12 bases lying between them. The CDR3 extends over 13 amino acids. Germline V CDR1 and CDR2: MRHNA, SNTAGT. The CDR3, as DNA: TGTGCCAGCAGTGAGATCGATGGGGGGACCCAGTACTTC. It yields the protein CASSEIDGGTQYF.

To note about this clone: Other nucleotide sequences from this sample produce the same CDR3. V gene TRBV7-8 combines with J gene TRBJ2-7, with 10 positions matching TRBD2. Trimming removed 5 bases from V and 0 bases from J; junction bases left unmatched: 7. CDR3 length equals 16 residues. Germline CDR1 SGHVS, CDR2 FQNEAQ. The CDR3: CASSPRTSGTSYEQYF. In nucleotides, the CDR3 is TGTGCCAGCAGCCCCCGGACTAGCGGAACCTCCTACGAGCAGTACTTC.

This chain connects TRBV9 to TRBJ1-4; D possibly corresponds to TRBD1 (5 bases). In germline, CDR1 is SGDLS, CDR2 YYNGEE. V shed 3 bases and J shed 4 bases, with 13 bases lying between them. The CDR3 is 15 residues long. DNA of the CDR3: TGTGCCAGCAGCGCCCAGGGAGCTTTTAATGAAAAACTGTTTTTT. This gives the protein CASSAQGAFNEKLFF.

This chain connects TRBV27 to TRBJ1-1; D call uncertain. Trimming removed 5 bases from V and 1 base from J, with 14 bases in between. Per germline, CDR1 MNHEY and CDR2 SMNVEV (reference sequence). The CDR3 has 15 residues. The CDR3 loop reads CASSKTPGTNTEAFF. In nucleotides, the CDR3 is TGTGCCAGCAGTAAGACTCCGGGAACGAACACTGAAGCTTTCTTT.

This clone has more than one count but fewer than ten. The chain joins TRBV25-1 to TRBJ2-2; possible D gene TRBD1, 6 bases. V lost 4 bases and J 1 base, leaving 13 bases between the germline ends. Germline values: CDR1 MGHDK, CDR2 SYGVNS. The CDR3 loop spans 16 amino acids. This CDR3 is CASSGGYRENTGELFF. The CDR3 DNA reads as TGTGCCAGCAGTGGGGGATACAGGGAGAACACCGGGGAGCTGTTTTTT. Full variable domain (rest looked up from reference TRBV25-1 and TRBJ2-2): EADIYQTPRYLVIGTGKKITLECSQTMGHDKMYWYQQDPGMELHLIHYSYGVNSTEKGDLSSESTVSRIRTEHFPLTLESARPSHTSQYLCASSGGYRENTGELFFGEGSRLTVL.

The chain recombines TRBV5-1 with TRBJ2-1, with D hard to call. Germline V gives CDR1 SGHRS, CDR2 YFSETQ. The CDR3 loop spans 14 amino acids. The V end was cut by 1 base, the J end by 6 bases, with 11 bases between. The DNA for the CDR3 is TGCGCCAGCAGCTTGCCCGGTTTGATCAATGAGCAGTTCTTC. It yields the protein CASSLPGLINEQFF.

The rearrangement joins TRBV6-5 to TRBJ2-1; D uncertain. Looked up from germline, CDR1 is MNHEY and CDR2 is SVGAGI. V was shortened by 6 bases and J by 14 bases, with 17 bases between the two germline ends. The CDR3 is 12 amino acids. The CDR3 is CASRSPMAVEFF. The CDR3 DNA is TGTGCCAGCAGAAGCCCGATGGCAGTGGAGTTCTTC.

The rearrangement links TRBV25-1 to TRBJ2-1; 10 positions match TRBD2. The CDR3 loop spans 14 amino acids. The germline V gene has CDR1 MGHDK and CDR2 SYGVNS. Trimming at V came to 4 bases and at J to 7 bases, leaving 4 bases not matched to a gene. For the CDR3, the DNA is TGTGCCAGCAGTGTGGGACTAGCGAATAATGAGCAGTTCTTC. Its translation is CASSVGLANNEQFF.

V and J are TRBV5-6 and TRBJ2-7; D is undetermined. V lost 1 base, J lost 3 bases, and 5 bases lay in between. Looked up from germline, CDR1 is SGHDT and CDR2 is YYEEEE. This CDR3 region has 12 residues. The DNA of the CDR3 is TGTGCCAGCAGCTTGAAGAGCTACGAGCAGTACTTC. Its protein product is CASSLKSYEQYF.

Concerning this clone itself: Relative to the germline gene, one junction end is altered; a read error may explain this. The V and J genes are TRBV4-2 and TRBJ2-1; D not resolved. This CDR3 is 15 amino acids long. CDR1 is LGHNA, CDR2 YNFKEQ, per germline. Here the CDR3 DNA reads TGTGCCAGCAGCAAAGAGGCGGCCTCCCGAGATGAGCAGTTCTTC. Its protein is CASSKEAASRDEQFF.